This TCR beta chain was captured in a study of T cells in Graves' hyperthyroidism and ophthalmopathy. The CDR3 has 11 residues. Germline lookup yields CDR1 SGHVS and CDR2 FQNEAQ. V was clipped by 5 bases and J by 7 bases, with 8 bases between them. This clonotype was seen ten or more times. No antigen is known for it. The source material, RNA transcripts, was used to amplify TCR beta CDR3 regions. The HTBI primer set served for first-round RT-PCR of the TCR CDR3. TCRdb used MiXCR to reprocess the multiplex PCR reads, holding one entry per CDR3 protein. The profile shows 480,000 or so distinct CDR3 sequences, about 46% of them singletons. Investigators excluded patients with uncontrolled infection, other autoimmune disease, pregnancy or lactation. Broader study findings: Most clonotypes expanded in the thyroid (above 0.001) were also present in blood.

The sequencing input was peripheral blood or thyroid tissue (not recorded which). The sequence came from an adult woman with Graves' disease, either hyperthyroidism or ophthalmopathy (not recorded which). The rearrangement uses TRBV7-8 and TRBJ1-1; D gene ambiguous. Here the CDR3 reads CASSRTGEAFF. The CDR3, as DNA: TGTGCCAGCAGCAGGACTGGTGAAGCTTTCTTT.